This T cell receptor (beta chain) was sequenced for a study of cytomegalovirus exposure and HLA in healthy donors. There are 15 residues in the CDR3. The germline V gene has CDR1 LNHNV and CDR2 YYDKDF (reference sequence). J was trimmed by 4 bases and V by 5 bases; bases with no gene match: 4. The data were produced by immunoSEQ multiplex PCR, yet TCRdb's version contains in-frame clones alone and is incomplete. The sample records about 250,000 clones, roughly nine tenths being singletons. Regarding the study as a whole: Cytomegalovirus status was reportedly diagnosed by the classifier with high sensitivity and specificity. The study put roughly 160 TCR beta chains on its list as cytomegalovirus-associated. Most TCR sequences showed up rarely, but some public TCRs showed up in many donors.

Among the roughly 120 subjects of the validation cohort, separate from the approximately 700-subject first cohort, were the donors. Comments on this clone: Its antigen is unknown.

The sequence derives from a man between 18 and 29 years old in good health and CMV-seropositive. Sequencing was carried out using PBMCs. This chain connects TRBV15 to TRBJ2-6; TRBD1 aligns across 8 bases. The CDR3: CATSADREGANVLTF. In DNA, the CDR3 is TGTGCCACCAGCGCGGACAGGGAAGGGGCCAACGTCCTGACTTTC.